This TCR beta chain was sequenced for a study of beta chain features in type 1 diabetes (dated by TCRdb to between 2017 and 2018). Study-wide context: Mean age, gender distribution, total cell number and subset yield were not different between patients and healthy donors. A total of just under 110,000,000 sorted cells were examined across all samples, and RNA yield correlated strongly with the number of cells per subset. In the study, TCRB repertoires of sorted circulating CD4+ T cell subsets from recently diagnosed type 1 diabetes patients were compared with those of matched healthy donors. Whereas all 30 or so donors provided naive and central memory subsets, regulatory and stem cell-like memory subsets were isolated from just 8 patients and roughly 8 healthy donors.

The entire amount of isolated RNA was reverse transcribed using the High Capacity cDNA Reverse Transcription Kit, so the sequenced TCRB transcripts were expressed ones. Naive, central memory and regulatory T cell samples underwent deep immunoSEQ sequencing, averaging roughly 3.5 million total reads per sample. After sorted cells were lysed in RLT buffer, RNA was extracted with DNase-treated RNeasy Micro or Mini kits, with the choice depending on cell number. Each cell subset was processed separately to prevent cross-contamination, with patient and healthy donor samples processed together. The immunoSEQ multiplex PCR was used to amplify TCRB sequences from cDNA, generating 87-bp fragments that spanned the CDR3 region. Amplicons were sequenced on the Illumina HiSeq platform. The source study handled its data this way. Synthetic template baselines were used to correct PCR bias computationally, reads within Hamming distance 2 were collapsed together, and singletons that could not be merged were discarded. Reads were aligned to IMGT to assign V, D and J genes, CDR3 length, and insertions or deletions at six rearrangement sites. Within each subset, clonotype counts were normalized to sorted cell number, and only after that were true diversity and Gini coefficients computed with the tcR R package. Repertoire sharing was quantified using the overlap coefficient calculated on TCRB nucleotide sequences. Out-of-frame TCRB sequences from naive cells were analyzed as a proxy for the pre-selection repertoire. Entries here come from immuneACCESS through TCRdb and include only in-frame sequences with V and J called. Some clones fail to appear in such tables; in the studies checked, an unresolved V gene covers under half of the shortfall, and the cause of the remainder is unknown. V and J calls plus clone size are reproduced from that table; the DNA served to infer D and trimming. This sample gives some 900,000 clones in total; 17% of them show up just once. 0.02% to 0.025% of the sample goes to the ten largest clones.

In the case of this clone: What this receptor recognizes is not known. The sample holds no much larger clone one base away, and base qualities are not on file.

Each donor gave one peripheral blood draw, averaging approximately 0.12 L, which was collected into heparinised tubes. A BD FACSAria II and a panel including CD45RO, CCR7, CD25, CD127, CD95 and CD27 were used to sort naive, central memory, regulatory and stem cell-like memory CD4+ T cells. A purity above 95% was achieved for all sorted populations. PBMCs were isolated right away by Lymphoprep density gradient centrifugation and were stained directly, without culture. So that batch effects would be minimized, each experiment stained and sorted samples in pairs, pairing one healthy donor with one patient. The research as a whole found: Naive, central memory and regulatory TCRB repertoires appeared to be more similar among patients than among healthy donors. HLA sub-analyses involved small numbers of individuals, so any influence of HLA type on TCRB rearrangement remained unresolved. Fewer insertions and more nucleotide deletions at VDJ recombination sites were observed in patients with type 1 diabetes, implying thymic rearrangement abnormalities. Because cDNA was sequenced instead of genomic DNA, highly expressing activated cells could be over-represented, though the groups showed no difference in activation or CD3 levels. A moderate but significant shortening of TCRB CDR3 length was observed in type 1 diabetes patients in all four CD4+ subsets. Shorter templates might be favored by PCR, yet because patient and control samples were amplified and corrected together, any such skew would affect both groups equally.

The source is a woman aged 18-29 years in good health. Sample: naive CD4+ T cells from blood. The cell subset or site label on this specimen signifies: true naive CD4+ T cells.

The CDR3 has the sequence CASSLGSYEQYF. The nucleotide sequence reads as follows: TGTGCCAGCTCACTCGGGAGCTACGAGCAGTACTTC. The rearrangement joined TRBV18 to TRBJ2-7; the D gene is possibly TRBD2, with 6 bases matching. The CDR3 runs 12 amino acids, cysteine and phenylalanine included. The kept DNA is CDR3 alone, 36 bases in frame from the first base. The germline ends are 7 bases apart after V is trimmed by 4 bases and J by 3 bases. CDR1 and CDR2 are drawn from the germline V gene: KGHSH, LQKENI. The variable domain in full, with residues beyond the CDR3 obtained from the reference TRBV18 and TRBJ2-7 genes, is NAGVMQNPRHLVRRRGQEARLRCSPMKGHSHVYWYRQLPEEGLKFMVYLQKENIIDESGMPKERFSAEFPKEGPSILRIQQVVRGDSAAYFCASSLGSYEQYFGPGTRLTVT.